Following are 19 T cell receptor beta chains from one sample sequenced in a study of tumor-infiltrating lymphocytes in localized non-small cell lung cancer. TCRdb keeps only in-frame clones here, not all; method: immunoSEQ multiplex PCR. The sample holds approximately 13,000 clones; more than 65% are singletons and the top ten take approximately 4%. Specimen: lung tumor tissue. These receptors were collected from a human donor with non-small cell lung cancer.

The J gene is TRBJ1-2, the V gene TRBV2; TRBD1 might be the D (6 bases). CDR1 is SNHLY and CDR2 is FYNNEI in the germline V gene. This CDR3 spans 14 amino acids. V was shortened by 0 bases and J by 6 bases, with 11 bases between the two germline ends. The CDR3 is CASSEALQGHGYTF. DNA of the CDR3: TGTGCCAGCAGTGAAGCGCTTCAGGGGCATGGCTACACCTTC.

The CDR3: CASSVLPSGRGVYF. DNA for the CDR3: TGTGCCAGCAGCGTCCTTCCCTCAGGGCGCGGGGTATACTTC. The chain recombines TRBV21-1 with TRBJ2-7; the table calls TRBD2, which could not be checked here. TRBV21-1 is marked as a pseudogene. CDR3 length: 14 residues.

J is TRBJ2-7 and V is TRBV28; the D is unclear. Germline CDR1 and CDR2: MDHEN and SYDVKM. V lost 3 bases and J 7 bases, leaving 13 bases between the germline ends. This CDR3 spans 13 amino acids. The CDR3 DNA is TGTGCCAGCAGTTTTATGTTCACCGTGGAGCAGTACTTC. As protein: CASSFMFTVEQYF.

This chain joins TRBV5-1 and TRBJ2-1, with 11 bases fitting TRBD2. V shed 0 bases and J 9 bases; nucleotides not matched to a gene: 8. The germline V gene has CDR1 SGHRS and CDR2 YFSETQ. There are 16 residues in the CDR3. The CDR3 sequence is CASSLGAGLAGGEQFF. DNA of the CDR3: TGCGCCAGCAGCTTGGGGGCCGGACTAGCGGGTGGTGAGCAGTTCTTC.

The J gene is TRBJ2-3, the V gene TRBV28; 10 bases are a match to TRBD1. The CDR3 spans 21 residues. Germline V gene sequence: CDR1 MDHEN, CDR2 SYDVKM. V lost 3 bases to trimming and J lost 0 bases; unmatched junction nucleotides: 18. CDR3 loop: CASSFNGVGGQGKGSTDTQYF. The CDR3 bases are TGTGCCAGCAGTTTTAACGGCGTAGGGGGACAGGGGAAGGGGAGCACAGATACGCAGTATTTT.

The V call is TRBV15, the J call TRBJ2-1, with 8 positions matching TRBD2. The CDR3 contains 15 residues. The germline CDR1 and CDR2 sequences are LNHNV and YYDKDF (reference sequence). Trimming removed 5 bases from V and 4 bases from J; junction bases left unmatched: 7. The CDR3 loop reads CATSLRAGAYNEQFF. The CDR3 DNA sequence: TGTGCCACCAGCTTACGAGCGGGAGCGTACAATGAGCAGTTCTTC.

The V call is TRBV5-1, the J call TRBJ2-7; no clear D gene. Germline lookup yields CDR1 SGHRS and CDR2 YFSETQ. The V end lost 0 bases, the J end lost 5 bases, and 12 bases lay between the germline ends. The CDR3 contains 14 residues. The CDR3 coding sequence is TGCGCCAGCAGCTTGGAGGTAGGGATCAACGAGCAGTACTTC. Translation: CASSLEVGINEQYF. The variable domain in full, with the rest retrieved from reference TRBV5-1 and TRBJ2-7, is KAGVTQTPRYLIKTRGQQVTLSCSPISGHRSVSWYQQTPGQGLQFLFEYFSETQRNKGNFPGRFSGRQFSNSRSEMNVSTLELGDSALYLCASSLEVGINEQYFGPGTRLTVT.

This clone was detected only once. The V gene is TRBV25-1, the J gene TRBJ1-5; D is unresolved. CDR1 and CDR2 from the germline V gene are MGHDK and SYGVNS. V gave up 5 bases and J gave up 3 bases, with 14 bases separating them. This CDR3 is built from 15 residues. CDR3 in amino acids: CASSPHPIPNQPQHF. The CDR3 DNA sequence: TGTGCCAGCAGTCCCCACCCGATACCCAATCAGCCCCAGCATTTT.

This clone was counted once. This chain links TRBV5-1 with TRBJ1-1; D is uncertain. The CDR3 runs to 14 residues. CDR1 and CDR2 (germline): SGHRS, YFSETQ. V lost 6 bases to trimming and J lost 0 bases, with 12 bases between them. The CDR3 bases are TGCGCCAGCACCCAAGACGGACTGAACACTGAAGCTTTCTTT. It is translated as CASTQDGLNTEAFF.

V and J are TRBV9 and TRBJ2-7, with 11 bases fitting TRBD2. This CDR3 spans 15 amino acids. From germline, CDR1 is SGDLS and CDR2 YYNGEE. Trimming removed 3 bases from V and 1 base from J; junction bases left unmatched: 3. The CDR3: CASSGWTSGSYEQYF. The CDR3 DNA follows: TGTGCCAGCAGCGGATGGACTAGCGGGTCCTACGAGCAGTACTTC.

V gene TRBV7-9 combines with J gene TRBJ1-4; TRBD1 might be the D (6 bases). The V end lost 5 bases, the J end lost 7 bases, and 14 bases lay between the germline ends. The CDR3 spans 14 residues. Germline CDR1 and CDR2: SEHNR and FQNEAQ (reference sequence). The DNA for the CDR3 is TGTGCCAGCAGCCCCGCAGGGGCGGGTGAAAAACTGTTTTTT. It codes for CASSPAGAGEKLFF.

CDR3 DNA: TGCGCCAGCAGCTTGGTGGCAGGGGGGACCTCCTACGAGCAGTACTTC. Its protein product is CASSLVAGGTSYEQYF. V usage is TRBV5-1 and J usage is TRBJ2-7, with D possibly matching TRBD1 (7 bases). CDR1 is SGHRS and CDR2 is YFSETQ in the germline V gene. The V end lost 0 bases, the J end lost 0 bases, and 13 bases lay between the germline ends. The CDR3 is 16 residues long.

This chain joins TRBV6-5 and TRBJ1-4; TRBD1 is a possible D gene (5 bases). The CDR3 is 14 amino acids. V gave up 2 bases and J gave up 4 bases, with 8 bases separating them. CDR1 is MNHEY, CDR2 SVGAGI, per germline. The CDR3 reads CASSYGGINEKLFF. The CDR3 region has the DNA TGTGCCAGCAGTTACGGGGGGATTAATGAAAAACTGTTTTTT.

The V gene is TRBV6-1, the J gene TRBJ2-7; D is perhaps TRBD1 or TRBD2 (5 bases each). Germline V CDR1 and CDR2: MNHNS, SASEGT. The V and J ends lost 4 bases and 2 bases respectively, with 18 bases between them. This CDR3 contains 16 residues. CDR3 protein: CASSVATGTAPYEQYF. The CDR3, as DNA: TGTGCCAGCAGTGTGGCTACCGGGACCGCTCCCTACGAGCAGTACTTC.

V and J are TRBV14 and TRBJ1-2, with D unclear. V was clipped by 2 bases and J by 2 bases, with 6 bases between them. Looked up from germline, CDR1 is SGHDN and CDR2 is FVKESK. The CDR3 length is 13 residues. This CDR3 is CASSQFSNYGYTF. DNA of the CDR3: TGTGCCAGCAGCCAATTTTCGAACTATGGCTACACCTTC.

This rearrangement joins TRBV27 to TRBJ2-7, with 9 bases aligning to TRBD1. The length of the CDR3 is 15 residues. The junction had 5 bases not matched to a gene; V was cut back by 5 bases and J by 0 bases. Germline CDR1 and CDR2: MNHEY and SMNVEV (reference sequence). The CDR3 region is CASSRTGDSSYEQYF. The CDR3 region has the DNA TGTGCCAGCAGTAGGACAGGGGATAGCTCCTACGAGCAGTACTTC.

The V gene is TRBV5-4, the J gene TRBJ1-1; 8 positions match TRBD1. This CDR3 region has 17 residues. With V trimmed by 4 bases and J by 2 bases, 13 bases remained unmatched. Germline V CDR1 and CDR2: SGHNT, YYREEE (reference sequence). CDR3 coding DNA: TGTGCCAGCAGCACGTTTACGGACAGGGCCTTTAACACTGAAGCTTTCTTT. Its protein product is CASSTFTDRAFNTEAFF.

This rearrangement joins TRBV27 to TRBJ2-5, with D perhaps being TRBD1 or TRBD2 (5 bases each). The tail of the sequence fits TRBJ2-7 better, so the J call may be wrong. CDR3 length: 13 residues. Germline assignment: CDR1 MNHEY and CDR2 SMNVEV (reference sequence). CDR3 in DNA: TGTGCCAGCAGGTTGAGGGGCACCTACGAGCAGTACTTC. This translates into CASRLRGTYEQYF.

CDR3 amino acids: CASSLGPGGYTGELFF. As DNA, the CDR3 is TGTGCCAGCAGCTTGGGTCCAGGGGGCTACACCGGGGAGCTGTTTTTT. The chain links TRBV5-6 to TRBJ2-2; 8 bases are shared with TRBD1. Germline loops: CDR1 SGHDT, CDR2 YYEEEE. V lost 0 bases and J lost 3; bases outside the gene matches: 4. The CDR3 is made up of 16 amino acids.